This TCR beta chain is drawn from a study of blood T cells in healthy people across ages. General observations from the study: Both higher diversity and more naive CD4+ cells marked long-lived donors when set against aged donors.

The length of the CDR3 is 18 residues. The ends lost 3 bases at V and 0 bases at J; junction bases unmatched: 13. Germline V CDR1 and CDR2: DFQATT, SNEGSKA (reference sequence). In regard to this clonotype: As yet, its antigen is unknown.

They isolated at least 7 million PBMCs from each sample. Total RNA was extracted at no less than 6 micrograms per sample. Using a J-beta primer mix together with a sample-barcoded 5' primer, a second PCR was run for roughly 7 to 12 cycles. MiXCR, applied by TCRdb to the 5' RACE reads, yields one record per CDR3 protein. The table records hundreds of thousands of distinct CDR3 sequences, approximately 44% of them present only once. The sample taken for sequencing was blood. The chain employs TRBV20-1 and TRBJ2-4, with 8 bases matching TRBD2. The clonotype originates from a man between 60 and 75 years old in good health. The CDR3 DNA reads as TGCAGTGCTAGCCGACTAGCGCACAATATACTAGCCAAAAACATTCAGTACTTC. Translated: CSASRLAHNILAKNIQYF.